This is a list of T cell receptor beta chains from one sample in a study of blood T cell repertoires in COVID-19. Measured with immunoSEQ multiplex PCR; TCRdb has only the in-frame clones, and not every one. The top ten clones hold approximately 1.2% of a sample with some 62,000 clones, approximately 90% of them seen once. The sequenced sample consisted of peripheral blood. The receptor set was obtained from a woman of 80 years or more with acute or convalescent COVID-19. Both conserved end residues are part of each CDR3. A D gene is named only where the DNA matches it firmly. Only part of the rows carry a size: once, few, many, or a class if the clone is expanded.

>.|.|TRBJ1-4|TRBV10-3
TGTGCCATCAGTGTAGACAGCTATACTGAAAAACTGTTTTTT
CAISVDSYTEKLFF
>.|.|TRBJ1-3|TRBV28
TGTGCCAGCAGTGGGGCTATCTACTCTGGAAACACCATATATTTT
CASSGAIYSGNTIYF
>.|TRBD1|TRBJ2-7|TRBV6-5
TGTGCCAGCGTACAGGGGCCTGAGGCCTACGAGCAGTACTTC
CASVQGPEAYEQYF
>.|.|TRBJ1-1|TRBV18
TGTGCCAGCTCACAGGACAGAACGAACACTGAAGCTTTCTTT
CASSQDRTNTEAFF
>once|.|TRBJ1-1|TRBV9
TGTGCCAGCAGCGCCCTCAGCGGGGGCTCTGAAGCTTTCTTT
CASSALSGGSEAFF
>.|.|TRBJ1-3|TRBV19
TGTGCCAGTAGTATAGGGCCAGTCCTCGGAAACACCATATATTTT
CASSIGPVLGNTIYF
>.|TRBD2|TRBJ2-7|TRBV18
TGTGCCAGCTCACTAAATTCCCCACGAGCGGGAGAACTCGAGCAGTACTTC
CASSLNSPRAGELEQYF
>.|TRBD1|TRBJ2-3|TRBV7-2
TGTGCCAGCAGTCGGACAGGGCGTAACACAGATACGCAGTATTTT
CASSRTGRNTDTQYF
>.|.|TRBJ1-2|TRBV5-4
TGTGCCAGCAGCTTGGGGGCGGGCGTACCCTATGGCTACACCTTC
CASSLGAGVPYGYTF
>once|.|TRBJ1-1|TRBV6-5
TGTGCCAGCAGTCAAAGACAAAGTGGCTTAGGAGCTTTCTTT
CASSQRQSGLGAFF
>.|.|TRBJ2-7|TRBV28
TGTGCCAGCAGCCAAAACTACGAGCAGTACTTC
CASSQNYEQYF
>.|TRBD1|TRBJ1-2|TRBV18
TGTGCCAGCTCACCGGGGACAGGCCCTGGTTATGGCTACACCTTC
CASSPGTGPGYGYTF
>.|.|TRBJ2-7|TRBV3-1/TRBV3-2
TGTGCCAGCAGCCATGGCCCAGCGGCCGAGCAGTACTTC
CASSHGPAAEQYF
>once|.|TRBJ1-5|TRBV3-1/TRBV3-2
TGTGCCAGCAGCCAAGGGAGGGATGGGGGGCCCCAGCATTTT
CASSQGRDGGPQHF